These T cell receptor beta chains were read from a single sample in a study of cytomegalovirus exposure and HLA in healthy donors. The protocol was immunoSEQ multiplex PCR, while the TCRdb copy is restricted to in-frame clones and leaves out a portion. This sample has 65,000 to 85,000 clones, with over 9% found just once. Sequenced: PBMCs. The receptors shown here come from a man between 60 and 75 years old in good health and CMV-seropositive. CDR3s include the opening cysteine and the closing phenylalanine or tryptophan. The D gene is left open where the match is weak. The size entry is marked missing in some rows and otherwise reads once, few, many or a size class.

V	J	D	size	DNA	CDR3
TRBV6-1	TRBJ2-3	TRBD2	few	TGTGCCAGCAACCTAGCGGGAGGGTTCGCAGATACGCAGTATTTT	CASNLAGGFADTQYF
TRBV6-1	TRBJ1-5	TRBD1	many	TGTGCCAGCAGTGCTCGACAGGGTGAGAATAGCAATCAGCCCCAGCATTTT	CASSARQGENSNQPQHF
TRBV7-3	TRBJ2-3	TRBD1	.	TGTGCCAGCAGCCGATACAAGGGGGCCACAGATACGCAGTATTTT	CASSRYKGATDTQYF
TRBV10-3	TRBJ1-2	.	.	TGTGCCATCACCAAAAATATAGAGGATGGCTACACCTTC	CAITKNIEDGYTF
TRBV30	TRBJ1-6	.	.	TGTGCCTGGAGTCCACAGGATAACTCACCCCTCCACTTT	CAWSPQDNSPLHF
TRBV29-1	TRBJ2-2	.	.	TGCAGCGCTTTGGAAGGGGGGAACACCGGGGAGCTGTTTTTT	CSALEGGNTGELFF
TRBV6-6	TRBJ2-7	TRBD1	few	TGTGCCAGCACAAAGGACAGGGAGAAGGGCTACGAGCAGTACTTC	CASTKDREKGYEQYF
TRBV5-6	TRBJ2-1	TRBD1	.	TGTGCCAGCAGCTTGCTTAGGGACAGGATGAGCGATGAGCAGTTCTTC	CASSLLRDRMSDEQFF
TRBV5-8	TRBJ2-3	.	few	TGTGCCAGCACCCACCCTGTAAGGACTTCTAGCACAGATACGCAGTATTTT	CASTHPVRTSSTDTQYF
TRBV7-9	TRBJ2-1	.	.	TGTGCCAGCAGCTTAGGGGCAAATCCCCACAATGAGCAGTTCTTC	CASSLGANPHNEQFF
TRBV11-2	TRBJ1-5	TRBD1	few	TGTGCCAGCAGCTCCTTCGGGACAGGGGACCAGCCCCAGCATTTT	CASSSFGTGDQPQHF
TRBV29-1	TRBJ1-4	.	.	TGCAGCGTTTCCCGGGAACAAACGGGGCTGTTTTTT	CSVSREQTGLFF
TRBV7-2	TRBJ1-4	.	.	TGTGCCAGCAGCTCTATACCGGGAGGCGAAAAACTGTTTTTT	CASSSIPGGEKLFF
TRBV28	TRBJ2-4	.	many	TGTGCCAGCAGTTTGAGGTCTAGCCCGAACATTCAGTACTTC	CASSLRSSPNIQYF